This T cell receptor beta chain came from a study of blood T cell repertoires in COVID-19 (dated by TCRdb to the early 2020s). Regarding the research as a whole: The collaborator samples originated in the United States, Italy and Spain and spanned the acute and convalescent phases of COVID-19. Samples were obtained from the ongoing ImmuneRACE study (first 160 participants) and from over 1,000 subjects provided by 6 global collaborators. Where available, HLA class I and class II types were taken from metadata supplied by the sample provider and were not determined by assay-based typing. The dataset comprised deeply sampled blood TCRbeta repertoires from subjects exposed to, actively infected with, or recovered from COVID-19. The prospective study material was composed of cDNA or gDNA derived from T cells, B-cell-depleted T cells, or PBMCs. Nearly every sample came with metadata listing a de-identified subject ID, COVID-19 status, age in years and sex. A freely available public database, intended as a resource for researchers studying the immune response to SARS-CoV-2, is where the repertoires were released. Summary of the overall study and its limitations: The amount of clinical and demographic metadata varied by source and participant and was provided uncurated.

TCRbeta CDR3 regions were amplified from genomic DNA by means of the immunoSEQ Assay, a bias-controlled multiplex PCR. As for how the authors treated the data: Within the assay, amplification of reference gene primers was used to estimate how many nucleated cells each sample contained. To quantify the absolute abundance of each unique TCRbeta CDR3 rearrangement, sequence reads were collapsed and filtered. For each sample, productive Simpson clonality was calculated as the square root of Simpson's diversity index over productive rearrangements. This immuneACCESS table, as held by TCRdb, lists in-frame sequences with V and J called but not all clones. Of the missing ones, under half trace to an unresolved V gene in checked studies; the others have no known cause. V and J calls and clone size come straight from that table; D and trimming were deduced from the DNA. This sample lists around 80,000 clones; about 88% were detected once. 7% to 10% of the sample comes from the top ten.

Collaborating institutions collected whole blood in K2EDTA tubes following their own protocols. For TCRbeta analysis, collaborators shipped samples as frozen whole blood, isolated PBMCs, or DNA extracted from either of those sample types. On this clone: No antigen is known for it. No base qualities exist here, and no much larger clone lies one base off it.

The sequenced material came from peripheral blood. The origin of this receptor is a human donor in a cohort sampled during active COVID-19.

The bases are TGTGCCAGCAGCCAACAGGGGGCGAAAGGGGAGCTGTTTTTT. Its translation is CASSQQGAKGELFF. The chain links TRBV7-3 with TRBJ2-2, with 9 bases aligning to TRBD1. V loses 5 bases at its end and J loses 8 bases; junction bases beyond the gene matches: 6. From the cysteine through the phenylalanine, the CDR3 covers 14 amino acids. Only the CDR3 part of the read is kept: 42 bases, read in frame from the first base. Looking up the germline V gene yields CDR1 SGHTA and CDR2 FQGTGA.